This is a list of T cell receptor beta chains from one sample in a study of CD8+ T cells in alopecia areata. Clones were sequenced by immunoSEQ multiplex PCR, and TCRdb holds only the in-frame ones, with some missing. The sample holds around 190,000 clones, about 56% seen once. The sample taken for sequencing was CD8+ T cells sorted from blood. These receptors all come from a human donor in good health. CDR3s include the opening cysteine and the closing phenylalanine or tryptophan. A D gene is named only where the DNA matches it firmly. Expanded clones are given a class, and other clones once, few, many or no size at all.

DNA | CDR3 | D | V | size | J
TGTGCCAGCAGCTTAGCGCCAAACACTGAAGCTTTCTTT | CASSLAPNTEAFF | NA | TRBV7-9 | NA | TRBJ1-1
TGTGCCAGCAGCTTGGGTTATCAGCCCCAGCATTTT | CASSLGYQPQHF | NA | TRBV5-6 | NA | TRBJ1-5
TGCAGCTTCCGGGACAGGGTATTAGATGGCTACACCTTC | CSFRDRVLDGYTF | TRBD1 | TRBV29-1 | NA | TRBJ1-2
TGTGCCAGCAGCTTAGGTCTGACAGGGGGGTCCTACGAGCAGTACTTC | CASSLGLTGGSYEQYF | TRBD1 | TRBV7-9 | NA | TRBJ2-7
TGTGCCAGCAGCTCTTACGGGGGGCGAAAGACCCAGTACTTC | CASSSYGGRKTQYF | NA | TRBV7-9 | NA | TRBJ2-5
TGCGCCAGCAGAGAACCGAGGGACTCACCCCTCCACTTT | CASREPRDSPLHF | NA | TRBV23-1 | few | TRBJ1-6
TGCAGCCCAGTGGGACTTCGCACAGATACGCAGTATTTT | CSPVGLRTDTQYF | NA | TRBV29-1 | few | TRBJ2-3
TGTGCCAGCAGTTACGGAGAAGGGTATGGCTACACCTTC | CASSYGEGYGYTF | NA | TRBV6-5 | NA | TRBJ1-2
TGTGCCAGCAGTCCCACAGGGATCGGCACTGAAGCTTTCTTT | CASSPTGIGTEAFF | NA | TRBV27 | NA | TRBJ1-1
TGTGCCAGCAGCTCTGGACGGCGTTCCAGGGATACGCAGTATTTT | CASSSGRRSRDTQYF | NA | TRBV7-3 | NA | TRBJ2-3
TGTGCCAGCAGCCCGTTTGGAGGGGAGACTGAAGCTTTCTTT | CASSPFGGETEAFF | NA | TRBV9 | NA | TRBJ1-1
TGCGCCAGCAGGCTCCAGGGGGACTATGGCTACACCTTC | CASRLQGDYGYTF | TRBD1 | TRBV4-1 | NA | TRBJ1-2
TGCGCCAGCAGCCAAGAGAGTCGGTCCGCTGAAGCTTTCTTT | CASSQESRSAEAFF | NA | TRBV4-1 | once | TRBJ1-1
TGCAGCGTTGGGGGGACTACCTACGAGCAGTACTTC | CSVGGTTYEQYF | TRBD2 | TRBV29-1 | few | TRBJ2-7